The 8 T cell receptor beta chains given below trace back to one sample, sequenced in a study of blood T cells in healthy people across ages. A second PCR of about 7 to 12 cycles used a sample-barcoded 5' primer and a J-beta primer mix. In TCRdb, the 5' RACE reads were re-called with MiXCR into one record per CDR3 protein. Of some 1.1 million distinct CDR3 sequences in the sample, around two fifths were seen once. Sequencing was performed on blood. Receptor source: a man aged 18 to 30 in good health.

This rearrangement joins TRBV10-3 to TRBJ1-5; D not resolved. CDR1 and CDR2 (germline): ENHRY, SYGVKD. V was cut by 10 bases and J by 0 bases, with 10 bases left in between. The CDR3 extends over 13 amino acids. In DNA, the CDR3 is TGTGCCACTCAGGATTATAGCAATCAGCCCCAGCATTTT. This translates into CATQDYSNQPQHF.

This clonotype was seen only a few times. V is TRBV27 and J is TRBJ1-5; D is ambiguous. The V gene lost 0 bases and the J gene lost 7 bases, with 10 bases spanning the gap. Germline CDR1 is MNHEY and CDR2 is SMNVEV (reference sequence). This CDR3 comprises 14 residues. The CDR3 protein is CASSLSESGQPQHF. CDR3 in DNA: TGTGCCAGCAGTTTATCAGAGAGCGGACAGCCCCAGCATTTT.

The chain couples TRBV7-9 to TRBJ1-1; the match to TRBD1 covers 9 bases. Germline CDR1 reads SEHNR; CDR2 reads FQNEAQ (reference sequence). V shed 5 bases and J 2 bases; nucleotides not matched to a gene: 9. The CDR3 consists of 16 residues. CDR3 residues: CASSPGDRDINTEAFF. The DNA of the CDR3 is TGTGCCAGCAGCCCCGGGGACAGGGACATTAACACTGAAGCTTTCTTT.

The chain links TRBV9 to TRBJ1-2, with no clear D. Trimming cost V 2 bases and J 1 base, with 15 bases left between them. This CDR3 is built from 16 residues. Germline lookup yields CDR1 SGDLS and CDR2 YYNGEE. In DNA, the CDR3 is TGTGCCAGCAGCGTCGGGGTAGACATAAGTAACTATGGCTACACCTTC. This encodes CASSVGVDISNYGYTF.

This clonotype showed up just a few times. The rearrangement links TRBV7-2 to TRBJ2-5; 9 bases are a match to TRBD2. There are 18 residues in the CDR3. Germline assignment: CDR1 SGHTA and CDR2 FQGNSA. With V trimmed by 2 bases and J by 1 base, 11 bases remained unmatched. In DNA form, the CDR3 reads TGTGCCAGCAGCTTACGAAGGACTAGCGTCCAATTCCAAGAGACCCAGTACTTC. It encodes CASSLRRTSVQFQETQYF.

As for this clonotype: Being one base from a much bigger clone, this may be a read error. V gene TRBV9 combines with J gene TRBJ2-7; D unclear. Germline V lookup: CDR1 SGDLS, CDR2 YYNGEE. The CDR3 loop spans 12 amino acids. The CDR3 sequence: CTSSVRTYEQYF. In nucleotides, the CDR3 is TGTACCAGCAGCGTAAGGACCTACGAGCAGTACTTC.

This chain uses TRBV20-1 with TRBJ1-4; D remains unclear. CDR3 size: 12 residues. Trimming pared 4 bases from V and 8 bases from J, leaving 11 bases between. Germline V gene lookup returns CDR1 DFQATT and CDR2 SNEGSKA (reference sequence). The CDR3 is CSATASEEKLFF. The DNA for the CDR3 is TGCAGTGCTACTGCATCTGAGGAAAAACTGTTTTTT.

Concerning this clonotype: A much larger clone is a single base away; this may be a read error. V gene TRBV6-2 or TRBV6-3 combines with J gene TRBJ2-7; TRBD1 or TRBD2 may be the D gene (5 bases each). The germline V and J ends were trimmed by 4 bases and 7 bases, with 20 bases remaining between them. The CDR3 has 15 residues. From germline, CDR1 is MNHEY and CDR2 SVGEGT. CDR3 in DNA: TGTGCCAGCAGTTCAATCGGGGCGTCCTACAATGAGCAGTACTTC. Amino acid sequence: CASSSIGASYNEQYF.